The 25 T cell receptor beta chains in this list originate from one sample, sequenced in a study of blood T cells in healthy people across ages. Using a J-beta primer mix together with a sample-barcoded 5' primer, a second PCR was run for roughly 6 to 11 cycles. TCRdb independently ran MiXCR on the 5' RACE reads; one entry per CDR3 protein. This table has about 1,500,000 distinct CDR3 sequences, 40% to 50% appearing once. Input material: blood. The receptors come from a woman aged 18-29 years in good health.

This clonotype was seen a few times. The V call is TRBV6-1, the J call TRBJ1-2; D ambiguous. V was clipped by 2 bases and J by 4 bases, with 11 bases between them. Germline CDR1 reads MNHNS; CDR2 reads SASEGT. CDR3 size: 14 residues. This chain's CDR3 is CASSEIGPTYGYTF. The CDR3 region has the DNA TGTGCCAGCAGTGAAATTGGGCCCACCTATGGCTACACCTTC.

This clonotype has just a few counts. V and J are TRBV6-6 and TRBJ2-7; D remains unclear. This CDR3 is 16 amino acids long. V was shortened by 5 bases and J by 0 bases, with 17 bases between the two germline ends. CDR1 MNHNY and CDR2 SVGAGI come from the germline V gene (reference sequence). Here the CDR3 DNA reads TGTGCCAGCAGTGTCCTGACGGGCGCGAGCTCCTACGAGCAGTACTTC. Encoded protein: CASSVLTGASSYEQYF.

The J gene is TRBJ1-3, the V gene TRBV6-6; D ambiguous. The CDR3 is made up of 15 amino acids. Germline V gene data show CDR1 as MNHNY and CDR2 as SVGAGI (reference sequence). V lost 5 bases, J lost 4 bases, and 15 bases lay in between. CDR3 in amino acids: CASSDPSGIGNTIYF. For the CDR3, the DNA is TGTGCCAGCAGTGACCCTTCGGGGATCGGAAACACCATATATTTT.

This clonotype was recorded a few times. This chain connects TRBV24-1 to TRBJ2-1; 13 bases match TRBD2. Trimming at V came to 1 base and at J to 11 bases, leaving 10 bases not matched to a gene. CDR1 and CDR2 (germline): KGHDR, SFDVKD. This CDR3 has 17 amino acids. This chain's CDR3 is CATSDFRTSGRRIKQFF. In nucleotides, the CDR3 is TGTGCCACCAGTGATTTTCGGACTAGCGGGAGACGGATCAAGCAGTTCTTC.

As to this clonotype: One end of the junction is discordant with germline, which a read error may explain. V and J are TRBV20-1 and TRBJ1-6, with TRBD1 matching over 9 bases. Looked up from germline, CDR1 is DFQATT and CDR2 is SNEGSKA (reference sequence). The length of the CDR3 is 15 residues. The CDR3 loop reads CSARAGTGTNSPPHF. The CDR3 region has the DNA TGCAGTGCTAGAGCCGGGACAGGGACCAATTCACCCCCCCACTTT.

In its sample, this clonotype was seen many times. CDR3 amino acids: CASSFGERGENYNEQFF. CDR3 nucleotide sequence: TGTGCCAGCAGCTTTGGGGAGCGGGGGGAGAACTACAATGAGCAGTTCTTC. The genes are TRBV5-5 and TRBJ2-1; 9 bases fit TRBD2. The CDR3 is 17 amino acids. V was pared by 2 bases and J by 3 bases, with 9 bases of the junction left unmatched. Germline V CDR1 and CDR2: SGHKS, YYEKEE (reference sequence). The variable domain in full, with the rest retrieved from reference TRBV5-5 and TRBJ2-1, is DAGVTQSPTHLIKTRGQQVTLRCSPISGHKSVSWYQQVLGQGPQFIFQYYEKEERGRGNFPDRFSARQFPNYSSELNVNALLLGDSALYLCASSFGERGENYNEQFFGPGTRLTVL.

This clonotype was counted a few times. The chain employs TRBV20-1 and TRBJ2-5; unclear D gene. V lost 5 bases to trimming and J lost 3 bases, with 13 bases between them. The CDR3 extends over 13 amino acids. Germline lookup yields CDR1 DFQATT and CDR2 SNEGSKA (reference sequence). In DNA form, the CDR3 reads TGCAGTGCTGCTGACCCAAGGGAAGAGACCCAGTACTTC. Translated: CSAADPREETQYF.

The gene calls are TRBV25-1 and TRBJ1-6, with 7 bases that match TRBD1. CDR1 is MGHDK, CDR2 SYGVNS, per germline. CDR3 size: 17 residues. J gave up 6 bases and V 5 bases, and 13 bases lay outside the gene matches. CDR3 in DNA: TGTGCCAGCAGTCCACATCGGACAGGTGGCGTTAATTCACCCCTCCACTTT. Its protein product is CASSPHRTGGVNSPLHF.

This chain joins TRBV27 and TRBJ2-3; 13 nucleotides align to TRBD2. The V gene end was trimmed by 6 bases and the J gene end by 4 bases; junction bases not matched to a gene: 1. Germline V gene sequence: CDR1 MNHEY, CDR2 SMNVEV (reference sequence). The CDR3 consists of 14 residues. CDR3 sequence: CASRGLAGADTQYF. The CDR3 DNA sequence: TGTGCCAGCAGAGGACTAGCGGGGGCAGATACGCAGTATTTT.

V gene TRBV20-1 combines with J gene TRBJ2-1, with TRBD2 matching over 10 bases. The CDR3 has 14 amino acids. The V segment lost 3 bases and the J segment 10 bases; nucleotides outside the gene matches: 9. CDR1 is DFQATT, CDR2 SNEGSKA, per germline (reference sequence). In DNA form, the CDR3 reads TGCAGTGCTAGCCAAGCGGGAGGGCCCAACGAGCAGTTCTTC. Its translation: CSASQAGGPNEQFF.

This clonotype has just a few counts. The J gene is TRBJ2-1, the V gene TRBV10-3, with no clear D. The CDR3 loop spans 15 amino acids. Trimming cost V 5 bases and J 0 bases, with 11 bases left between them. CDR1 is ENHRY, CDR2 SYGVKD, per germline. The CDR3 protein is CAISLGGSSYNEQFF. The DNA for the CDR3 is TGTGCCATCAGTCTCGGCGGCAGCTCCTACAATGAGCAGTTCTTC.

The J gene is TRBJ2-5, the V gene TRBV20-1, with D perhaps TRBD1 or TRBD2 (6 bases each). Trimming left V 1 base short and J 3 bases short, with 15 bases between. This CDR3 is 15 amino acids long. The germline CDR1 and CDR2 sequences are DFQATT and SNEGSKA (reference sequence). CDR3 sequence (DNA): TGCAGTGCTAGAGTCTTTTCGGGGGCTAAAGAGACCCAGTACTTC. This gives the protein CSARVFSGAKETQYF.

There are many counts of this clonotype. CDR3 DNA: TGTGCCAGCAGTGAATACAACAGGGATGAAAAACTGTTTTTT. Its protein is CASSEYNRDEKLFF. J is TRBJ1-4 and V is TRBV25-1, with a tentative D call TRBD1 (6 bases). V lost 0 bases and J lost 6, with 8 bases in between. The length of the CDR3 is 14 residues. Germline lookup yields CDR1 MGHDK and CDR2 SYGVNS.

This clonotype occurred a few times. The chain links TRBV12-3 or TRBV12-4 to TRBJ2-5; D is ambiguous. The J call may be wrong; the DNA end is better matched by TRBJ2-7. The CDR3 has 13 amino acids. The CDR3 reads CASRPPGSREQYF. Written as DNA, the CDR3 is TGTGCCAGCAGGCCCCCGGGCAGTCGCGAGCAGTACTTC.

V is TRBV20-1 and J is TRBJ2-7; TRBD1 is a possible D gene (5 bases). Judging by the DNA end, TRBJ2-5 fits better; the J call may be wrong. Germline V gene lookup returns CDR1 DFQATT and CDR2 SNEGSKA (reference sequence). The CDR3 loop spans 15 amino acids. CDR3 in amino acids: CSARDPRAPGETQYF. The CDR3 DNA follows: TGCAGTGCTAGAGACCCACGCGCGCCAGGGGAGACCCAGTACTTC.

This clonotype appeared once. V and J are TRBV6-1 and TRBJ2-3; either TRBD1 or TRBD2 may supply D (5 bases each). In germline, CDR1 is MNHNS, CDR2 SASEGT. The CDR3 runs to 17 residues. Trimming removed 6 bases from V and 4 bases from J, with 23 bases in between. Here the CDR3 reads CASSPLGSRLGADTQYF. CDR3 nucleotides: TGTGCCAGCAGCCCCCTTGGGAGCAGGCTGGGGGCAGATACGCAGTATTTT.

The chain combines TRBV6-1 with TRBJ2-1; D may match TRBD1 or TRBD2 (5 bases each). In germline, CDR1 is MNHNS, CDR2 SASEGT. V was trimmed by 4 bases and J by 4 bases, leaving 14 bases between them. The CDR3 spans 15 residues. CDR3 amino acids: CASSVGLWGYNEQFF. The CDR3 DNA follows: TGTGCCAGCAGTGTCGGCCTTTGGGGGTACAATGAGCAGTTCTTC.

The rearrangement links TRBV15 to TRBJ2-7; the D is unclear. The CDR3 is 14 residues long. V dropped 4 bases and J dropped 3 bases, with 13 bases sitting between them. In germline, CDR1 is LNHNV, CDR2 YYDKDF (reference sequence). CDR3 in amino acids: CATSTSLGVYEQYF. As DNA, the CDR3 is TGTGCCACCAGCACGTCGCTGGGCGTCTACGAGCAGTACTTC.

Worth noting for this clonotype: One junction end does not reproduce the germline sequence, and a read error may be involved. The chain has TRBV6-5 and TRBJ2-2; no definite D call. Per germline, CDR1 MNHEY and CDR2 SVGAGI. The CDR3 has 13 amino acids. CDR3: CVSSLYYTGELFF. CDR3 in DNA: TGTGTCAGCAGTCTATACTACACCGGGGAGCTGTTTTTT.

The chain combines TRBV18 with TRBJ2-1, with TRBD1 as a possible D gene (5 bases). Germline assignment: CDR1 KGHSH and CDR2 LQKENI. CDR3 size: 15 residues. Trimming stripped 4 bases from V and 8 bases from J, with 18 bases between. The CDR3 sequence: CASSLSDSLLDEQFF. The CDR3, as DNA: TGTGCCAGCTCACTATCCGACAGCCTACTCGATGAGCAGTTCTTC.

V is TRBV6-5 and J is TRBJ1-2; tentative D call: TRBD1 (6 bases). In germline, CDR1 is MNHEY, CDR2 SVGAGI. The CDR3 has 18 residues. The V gene lost 4 bases and the J gene lost 0 bases, with 21 bases spanning the gap. Here the CDR3 DNA reads TGTGCCAGCAGTTCTCGAACGGGTCTACAGGGAGCTAACTATGGCTACACCTTC. This codes for CASSSRTGLQGANYGYTF.

This clonotype was seen more than once but under ten times. The chain has TRBV29-1 and TRBJ2-1, with 9 bases that match TRBD1. Germline V gene lookup returns CDR1 SQVTM and CDR2 ANQGSEA. The ends lost 7 bases at V and 6 bases at J; junction bases unmatched: 4. The CDR3 contains 12 residues. The DNA for the CDR3 is TGCAGCGCCCGGGACAGGGTCAATGAGCAGTTCTTC. This encodes CSARDRVNEQFF.

The chain couples TRBV12-3 or TRBV12-4 to TRBJ2-1, with D possibly being TRBD1 or TRBD2 (5 bases each). Trimming shortened V by 5 bases and J by 6 bases, and 14 bases separated the two germline ends. CDR3 length equals 14 residues. CDR3 amino acids: CASSVGPAANEQFF. The CDR3 nucleotides read TGTGCCAGCAGTGTGGGGCCAGCGGCCAATGAGCAGTTCTTC.

This clonotype came up once. The chain links TRBV7-9 to TRBJ2-5; tentatively, D is TRBD1 or TRBD2 (5 bases each). Germline CDR1 and CDR2: SEHNR and FQNEAQ (reference sequence). Trimming took 5 bases from V and 11 from J, leaving 18 bases between them. The CDR3 has 13 residues. The DNA for the CDR3 is TGTGCCAGCAGCGCCGGGACGACGGATGAGCAGTACTTC. It is translated as CASSAGTTDEQYF.

The chain employs TRBV3-1 and TRBJ2-7; 9 bases are a match to TRBD2. This CDR3 region has 19 residues. Germline assignment: CDR1 LGHDT and CDR2 YNNKEL (reference sequence). J was trimmed by 7 bases and V by 6 bases; bases with no gene match: 25. CDR3 sequence (DNA): TGTGCCAGCAGGGTCGGGACTAGCACGACCGCGGGCTTGTACAATGAGCAGTACTTC. This codes for CASRVGTSTTAGLYNEQYF.